A selection of T cell receptor beta chains follows, all from one sample in a study of blood T cell repertoires in COVID-19. Method: immunoSEQ multiplex PCR; TCRdb's copy keeps in-frame clones and lacks some. The sample comprises roughly 320,000 clones, under 90% of which are singletons, and around 4% rests with the top ten. The sample comprised PBMCs or T cells enriched from blood (not recorded which). Receptors originate from a man aged 25-45 years who had recovered from COVID-19. CDR3s include the opening cysteine and the closing phenylalanine or tryptophan. The D gene is left open where the match is weak. A clone size is listed for some rows: how often the clone was seen (once, few, many), or a class if it is expanded.

size: -; V: TRBV11-2; J: TRBJ1-2; D: TRBD1; CDR3: CASSSQGDRAYGYTF; DNA: TGTGCCAGCAGCTCCCAGGGGGACCGTGCCTATGGCTACACCTTC
size: -; V: TRBV10-3; J: TRBJ2-7; D: TRBD1; CDR3: CAISEGQGGYEQYF; DNA: TGTGCCATCAGTGAGGGACAGGGGGGCTACGAGCAGTACTTC
size: -; V: TRBV14; J: TRBJ2-6; D: TRBD2; CDR3: CASSQDRQRGPPLSANVLTF; DNA: TGTGCCAGCAGCCAAGATCGGCAGCGGGGGCCCCCACTCTCGGCCAACGTCCTGACTTTC
size: -; V: TRBV5-1; J: TRBJ2-3; D: TRBD2; CDR3: CASSSLKTSGTDTQYF; DNA: TGCGCCAGCAGCTCGCTTAAGACTAGCGGGACAGATACGCAGTATTTT
size: -; V: TRBV11-3; J: TRBJ1-1; D: -; CDR3: CASSRSLGLRGEAFF; DNA: TGTGCCAGCAGCCGTTCCTTAGGGCTCCGGGGAGAAGCTTTCTTT
size: -; V: TRBV18; J: TRBJ2-3; D: -; CDR3: CASSSGDRRTDTQYF; DNA: TGTGCCAGCTCATCGGGGGACAGACGCACAGATACGCAGTATTTT
size: -; V: TRBV19; J: TRBJ2-1; D: TRBD2; CDR3: CASKVAGVYNEQFF; DNA: TGTGCCAGTAAAGTAGCGGGAGTCTACAATGAGCAGTTCTTC
size: -; V: TRBV4-1; J: TRBJ2-7; D: -; CDR3: CASSQVDKAAYEQYF; DNA: TGCGCCAGCAGCCAAGTGGACAAGGCCGCCTACGAGCAGTACTTC
size: -; V: TRBV7-9; J: TRBJ1-2; D: TRBD1; CDR3: CASSPPGGAVNYGYTF; DNA: TGTGCCAGCAGCCCTCCAGGGGGCGCTGTTAACTATGGCTACACCTTC
size: -; V: TRBV19; J: TRBJ1-5; D: TRBD1; CDR3: CASRLTPGQGGYSNQPQHF; DNA: TGTGCCAGTAGGCTGACGCCGGGACAGGGTGGTTATAGCAATCAGCCCCAGCATTTT
size: -; V: TRBV4-2; J: TRBJ1-3; D: TRBD1; CDR3: CASSQDLTGGSGNTIYF; DNA: TGTGCCAGCAGCCAAGACTTGACAGGGGGCTCTGGAAACACCATATATTTT
size: many; V: TRBV10-1; J: TRBJ2-1; D: -; CDR3: CASSESPRGSYNEQFF; DNA: TGCGCCAGCAGTGAGTCGCCCAGGGGATCGTACAATGAGCAGTTCTTC
size: -; V: TRBV11-2; J: TRBJ2-7; D: TRBD1; CDR3: CASSLRDRGYEQYF; DNA: TGTGCCAGCAGCTTACGGGACAGGGGTTACGAGCAGTACTTC
size: -; V: TRBV4-1; J: TRBJ2-3; D: TRBD2; CDR3: CASSRSLAEGTDTQYF; DNA: TGCGCCAGCAGCCGAAGCCTAGCGGAAGGCACAGATACGCAGTATTTT
size: -; V: TRBV11-2; J: TRBJ1-5; D: -; CDR3: CASRGGTHNQPQHF; DNA: TGTGCCAGCAGAGGCGGGACTCACAATCAGCCCCAGCATTTT
size: -; V: TRBV11-2; J: TRBJ2-3; D: -; CDR3: CASSSEGATQYF; DNA: TGTGCCAGCAGTTCCGAAGGGGCTACGCAGTATTTT
size: -; V: TRBV24-1; J: TRBJ2-1; D: -; CDR3: CATSDIARPYNEQFF; DNA: TGTGCCACCAGTGATATAGCTCGCCCCTACAATGAGCAGTTCTTC
size: -; V: TRBV7-9; J: TRBJ2-7; D: TRBD2; CDR3: CASSPRGSGGSYEQYF; DNA: TGTGCCAGCAGCCCCCGCGGTAGCGGGGGGTCCTACGAGCAGTACTTC
size: -; V: TRBV2; J: TRBJ2-3; D: -; CDR3: CATHWRALSADTQYF; DNA: TGTGCCACCCACTGGAGGGCGCTTAGCGCAGATACGCAGTATTTT
size: -; V: TRBV12-3/TRBV12-4; J: TRBJ2-7; D: TRBD1; CDR3: CASSKKTGGEQYF; DNA: TGTGCCAGCAGCAAAAAAACAGGGGGAGAGCAGTACTTC
size: once; V: TRBV6-1; J: TRBJ1-4; D: -; CDR3: CASSEAQLYNEKLFF; DNA: TGTGCCAGCAGTGAAGCTCAACTCTATAATGAAAAACTGTTTTTT
size: -; V: TRBV6-5; J: TRBJ2-7; D: TRBD2; CDR3: CASSYRGLAGSYEQYF; DNA: TGTGCCAGCAGTTACAGGGGACTAGCGGGATCCTACGAGCAGTACTTC
size: -; V: TRBV10-3; J: TRBJ1-1; D: -; CDR3: CAISDRRTFNTEAFF; DNA: TGTGCCATCAGTGACCGCCGGACATTCAACACTGAAGCTTTCTTT
size: -; V: TRBV2; J: TRBJ2-6; D: -; CDR3: CASLGQGLISGANVLTF; DNA: TGTGCCAGCCTGGGGCAGGGGTTAATCTCTGGGGCCAACGTCCTGACTTTC
size: -; V: TRBV2; J: TRBJ1-5; D: -; CDR3: CASSHQDSGYSNQPQHF; DNA: TGTGCCAGCAGTCACCAAGACTCGGGGTATAGCAATCAGCCCCAGCATTTT
size: -; V: TRBV13; J: TRBJ2-3; D: TRBD2; CDR3: CASSVKSGRYADTQYF; DNA: TGTGCCAGCAGCGTAAAAAGCGGGAGATACGCAGATACGCAGTATTTT
size: -; V: TRBV11-2; J: TRBJ1-6; D: TRBD1; CDR3: CASSKDRGSPLHF; DNA: TGTGCCAGCAGCAAAGACAGGGGTTCACCCCTCCACTTT
size: -; V: TRBV30; J: TRBJ1-5; D: -; CDR3: CAWCEGSNQPQHF; DNA: TGTGCCTGGTGTGAGGGGAGCAATCAGCCCCAGCATTTT
size: -; V: TRBV19; J: TRBJ2-3; D: TRBD2; CDR3: CASSSGTSGRAYFSDTQYF; DNA: TGTGCCAGTAGTTCCGGGACTAGCGGGAGGGCCTATTTTTCAGATACGCAGTATTTT
size: -; V: TRBV3-1/TRBV3-2; J: TRBJ2-5; D: TRBD2; CDR3: CASSRSSGRAETQYF; DNA: TGTGCCAGCAGCCGATCTAGCGGGAGGGCCGAGACCCAGTACTTC
size: -; V: TRBV14; J: TRBJ1-4; D: -; CDR3: CASSRATNEKLFF; DNA: TGTGCCAGCAGCCGAGCAACTAATGAAAAACTGTTTTTT
size: -; V: TRBV5-1; J: TRBJ2-3; D: TRBD2; CDR3: CASSPGGVPILTDTQYF; DNA: TGCGCCAGCAGCCCTGGGGGGGTACCAATTCTCACAGATACGCAGTATTTT
size: -; V: TRBV4-2; J: TRBJ1-2; D: -; CDR3: CASTTTEHYGYTF; DNA: TGTGCCAGCACGACGACAGAGCACTATGGCTACACCTTC
size: -; V: TRBV12-3/TRBV12-4; J: TRBJ2-5; D: TRBD1; CDR3: CASSLTGGETQYF; DNA: TGTGCCAGCAGTTTGACAGGGGGAGAGACCCAGTACTTC
size: -; V: TRBV4-2; J: TRBJ2-2; D: -; CDR3: CASSPHTGELFF; DNA: TGTGCCAGCAGTCCTCACACCGGGGAGCTGTTTTTT
size: -; V: TRBV5-5; J: TRBJ1-6; D: TRBD1; CDR3: CASSPDRFNSIYNSPLHF; DNA: TGTGCCAGCAGCCCGGACAGGTTTAACTCAATATATAATTCACCCCTCCACTTT
size: -; V: TRBV29-1; J: TRBJ2-1; D: TRBD2; CDR3: CSVEDRGDAEQFF; DNA: TGCAGCGTTGAAGATCGGGGGGACGCTGAGCAGTTCTTC
size: -; V: TRBV5-6; J: TRBJ2-7; D: TRBD1; CDR3: CASSLAGTAVMEQYF; DNA: TGTGCCAGCAGCTTGGCCGGGACAGCCGTAATGGAGCAGTACTTC
size: -; V: TRBV5-1; J: TRBJ2-6; D: -; CDR3: CASSSFNSGANVLTF; DNA: TGCGCCAGCAGCTCCTTTAACTCTGGGGCCAACGTCCTGACTTTC
size: -; V: TRBV18; J: TRBJ2-3; D: -; CDR3: CASSPAGADTQYF; DNA: TGTGCCAGCTCACCGGCCGGGGCAGATACGCAGTATTTT
size: once; V: TRBV6-5; J: TRBJ2-7; D: TRBD2; CDR3: CASNLRREGSYEQYF; DNA: TGTGCCAGCAACCTTCGGCGGGAGGGATCCTACGAGCAGTACTTC
size: -; V: TRBV18; J: TRBJ2-3; D: -; CDR3: CASSAPQLTDTQYF; DNA: TGTGCCAGCTCAGCCCCCCAACTCACAGATACGCAGTATTTT
size: few; V: TRBV28; J: TRBJ2-7; D: -; CDR3: CASSLWERDISPEQYF; DNA: TGTGCCAGCAGTTTATGGGAACGGGACATTTCACCGGAGCAGTACTTC
size: -; V: TRBV5-4; J: TRBJ2-1; D: -; CDR3: CASSPGGYYNEQFF; DNA: TGTGCCAGCAGCCCGGGCGGGTACTACAATGAGCAGTTCTTC
size: -; V: TRBV6-4; J: TRBJ2-7; D: -; CDR3: CASRESRGDFITPEQYF; DNA: TGTGCCAGCCGAGAGTCCAGGGGGGATTTTATTACACCCGAGCAGTACTTC
size: -; V: TRBV7-6; J: TRBJ2-7; D: TRBD1; CDR3: CASSYPGQAHEQYF; DNA: TGTGCCAGCTCCTACCCGGGACAGGCTCACGAGCAGTACTTC
size: -; V: TRBV3-1/TRBV3-2; J: TRBJ2-2; D: -; CDR3: CASSLSRGELFF; DNA: TGTGCCAGCAGCCTATCCCGGGGGGAGCTGTTTTTT
size: once; V: TRBV6-5; J: TRBJ1-3; D: -; CDR3: CASTFAGNTIYF; DNA: TGTGCCAGCACTTTCGCTGGAAACACCATATATTTT
size: -; V: TRBV19; J: TRBJ2-1; D: TRBD2; CDR3: CASSIDLAGAAYNEQFF; DNA: TGTGCCAGTAGTATAGACCTAGCGGGAGCCGCATACAATGAGCAGTTCTTC
size: -; V: TRBV6-5; J: TRBJ1-4; D: TRBD1; CDR3: CASSSTGGGGEKLFF; DNA: TGTGCCAGCAGTTCGACAGGGGGCGGAGGTGAAAAACTGTTTTTT
size: -; V: TRBV30; J: TRBJ2-7; D: -; CDR3: CAWIRSRGSTSYEQYF; DNA: TGTGCCTGGATACGTTCCAGGGGTTCAACATCCTACGAGCAGTACTTC
size: few; V: TRBV30; J: TRBJ1-5; D: -; CDR3: CAWSGGPNQPQHF; DNA: TGTGCCTGGAGTGGAGGTCCCAATCAGCCCCAGCATTTT
size: -; V: TRBV11-2; J: TRBJ1-1; D: TRBD1; CDR3: CASSLGQGYTEAFF; DNA: TGTGCCAGCAGCTTGGGACAGGGCTACACTGAAGCTTTCTTT
size: -; V: TRBV10-1; J: TRBJ1-6; D: -; CDR3: CASRRDHNSPLHF; DNA: TGCGCCAGCAGGAGGGATCACAATTCACCCCTCCACTTT
size: -; V: TRBV18; J: TRBJ2-6; D: -; CDR3: CASSPLTVRSGANVLTF; DNA: TGTGCCAGCTCACCACTCACAGTGCGCTCTGGGGCCAACGTCCTGACTTTC
size: -; V: TRBV28; J: TRBJ1-5; D: TRBD1; CDR3: CASTGQGVPTNQPQHF; DNA: TGTGCCAGCACGGGACAGGGGGTCCCCACCAATCAGCCCCAGCATTTT